The source of this TCR beta chain is a study of shared clonotypes between healthy human individuals. As for the study in general: Per donor, CD8 memory used one plate, CD8 naive used two, CD4 memory used three and CD4 naive used three. Findings of the study overall: Relative to memory subsets, naive subsets generally showed larger estimated richness.

Measured with immunoSEQ multiplex PCR; TCRdb has only the in-frame clones, and not every one. The table has approximately 1.9 million clones, 90% to 95% seen once. The length of the CDR3 is 15 residues. V lost 7 bases and J lost 4, with 21 bases in between. Germline V gene lookup returns CDR1 SQVTM and CDR2 ANQGSEA. For this clone: The target antigen is unknown.

Terminally differentiated effector memory CD45RA+ cells were excluded from the naive CD8 cells, which were CD45RO-negative and positively selected for CCR7. The V call is TRBV29-1, the J call TRBJ2-3, with D possibly being TRBD1 (5 bases). Sequences were obtained from naive CD8+ T cells from PBMCs. The TCR comes from a man aged 18 to 35 in good health. Some clones in this sample may be carry-over from other donors' samples. The CDR3 coding sequence is TGCAGCGCAGAGCCGACAGATTCGTACGCAGATACGCAGTATTTT. It encodes CSAEPTDSYADTQYF.